This T cell receptor (beta chain) was documented in a study of human T cells and chemical hapten exposure. Study-wide findings and caveats: Donors, who had alopecia, may show an immune response that differs from healthy people's.

TCRdb ran MiXCR on the RACE reads and lists one entry per CDR3 protein. This sample carries 150,000 to 200,000 distinct CDR3 sequences, roughly 30% of them seen once, and the ten largest clones take 2.5% to 3.5%. CDR1 DFQATT and CDR2 SNEGSKA come from the germline V gene (reference sequence). V shed 3 bases, J shed 0 bases, and the junction held 2 bases outside the gene matches. The CDR3 totals 14 residues. The time point denotes: pre-sensitization, week 0. Treatment denoted: therapeutic diphenylcyclopropenone sensitization with weekly scalp DPC. A few counts support this clonotype. What it recognizes is unknown.

This material consisted of whole blood, taken in connection with sensitization to the hapten diphenylcyclopropenone (DPC). The rearrangement joins TRBV20-1 to TRBJ2-1, with 7 bases aligning to TRBD2. This receptor was taken from a woman in her thirties with alopecia areata. Some clones in this sample may be carry-over from other donors' samples. The CDR3, as DNA: TGCAGTGCTAGCAGGACTAGCTCCTACAATGAGCAGTTCTTC. Residues: CSASRTSSYNEQFF.